The rows below give T cell receptor beta chains drawn from one sample of a study of shared clonotypes between healthy human individuals. The table came from immunoSEQ multiplex PCR; TCRdb's copy has only in-frame clones and leaves some out. The sample has millions of clones; 95% are singletons. The sequencing input was naive CD4+ T cells sorted from blood. These receptors originate from a man aged 18 to 29 in good health. Both conserved end residues are part of each CDR3. The D gene is left open where the match is weak. Clone size is not always given. Where it is, it says once, few, many or a class for expanded clones.

>TRBJ2-1|TRBV25-1|.|.
CASSFPGPSYNEQFF
TGTGCCAGCAGTTTCCCGGGTCCGTCCTACAATGAGCAGTTCTTC
>TRBJ2-7|TRBV18|.|.
CASSRAATAYEQYF
TGTGCCAGCTCACGGGCGGCTACAGCCTACGAGCAGTACTTC
>TRBJ1-5|TRBV5-1|TRBD1|.
CASSPTGQVGEPQHF
TGCGCCAGCAGCCCGACTGGACAGGTTGGGGAGCCCCAGCATTTT
>TRBJ2-6|TRBV5-6|.|.
CASSRRDAGANVLTF
TGTGCCAGCAGCCGAAGGGATGCCGGGGCCAACGTCCTGACTTTC
>TRBJ2-1|TRBV4-3|.|.
CASSQDFGTAGNEQFF
TGCGCCAGCAGCCAAGATTTCGGGACAGCGGGCAATGAGCAGTTCTTC
>TRBJ1-2|TRBV10-3|TRBD1|.
CAISDSGTGGGYGYTF
TGTGCCATCAGTGATTCGGGGACAGGGGGCGGCTATGGCTACACCTTC
>TRBJ1-3|TRBV6-5|.|.
CASKLTRGGNTIYF
TGTGCCAGCAAACTCACCCGGGGCGGAAACACCATATATTTT
>TRBJ2-3|TRBV28|.|.
CASTTTGAGPSTDTQYF
TGTGCCAGCACCACCACGGGGGCGGGACCCAGCACAGATACGCAGTATTTT
>TRBJ2-5|TRBV4-1|.|.
CASSQEGRETQYF
TGCGCCAGCAGCCAAGAGGGGCGTGAGACCCAGTACTTC
>TRBJ2-7|TRBV30|.|once
CAWTGSYREQYF
TGTGCCTGGACAGGGTCCTATCGCGAGCAGTACTTC
>TRBJ2-3|TRBV5-1|.|.
CASSGGFTDTQYF
TGCGCCAGCTCGGGCGGGTTCACAGATACGCAGTATTTT
>TRBJ2-5|TRBV29-1|.|.
CSGGGLQETQYF
TGCAGCGGAGGGGGTCTTCAAGAGACCCAGTACTTC
>TRBJ2-1|TRBV2|TRBD1|.
CASTRTGSYNEQFF
TGTGCCAGCACCCGGACAGGATCATACAATGAGCAGTTCTTC
>TRBJ1-1|TRBV6-5|.|.
CASRRLDIGSPEAFF
TGTGCCAGCAGACGACTCGACATCGGGAGCCCTGAAGCTTTCTTT
>TRBJ1-1|TRBV6-1|.|.
CASSKDQNTEAFF
TGTGCCAGCAGTAAAGACCAGAACACTGAAGCTTTCTTT
>TRBJ2-7|TRBV5-1|.|.
CASSLWDGSYEQYF
TGCGCCAGCAGCTTGTGGGACGGTTCCTACGAGCAGTACTTC
>TRBJ2-3|TRBV9|TRBD2|.
CASSEKTGASGVTRADTQYF
TGTGCCAGCAGCGAGAAGACAGGAGCTAGCGGGGTAACCAGGGCAGATACGCAGTATTTT
>TRBJ2-2|TRBV6-6|TRBD1|.
CASRKEGQRNTGELFF
TGTGCCAGCAGGAAAGAGGGACAGAGGAACACCGGGGAGCTGTTTTTT
>TRBJ2-1|TRBV5-4|.|.
CASSFNQGRNEQFF
TGTGCCAGCAGCTTCAATCAGGGTCGTAATGAGCAGTTCTTC
>TRBJ1-1|TRBV2|.|.
CASSAVGVYSEAFF
TGTGCCAGCAGTGCGGTTGGGGTGTACTCTGAAGCTTTCTTT
>TRBJ1-1|TRBV20-1|.|.
CSASQYPEAFF
TGCAGTGCTTCGCAGTATCCTGAAGCTTTCTTT
>TRBJ2-7|TRBV9|.|.
CASNGPSGDPYEQYF
TGTGCCAGCAACGGACCGTCCGGGGACCCCTACGAGCAGTACTTC
>TRBJ1-1|TRBV29-1|.|.
CSVGGGPRGTEAFF
TGCAGCGTTGGGGGGGGACCCCGGGGCACTGAAGCTTTCTTT
>TRBJ2-7|TRBV2|.|.
CASRQGTLSYEQYF
TGTGCCAGCAGACAGGGGACTTTATCCTACGAGCAGTACTTC
>TRBJ2-7|TRBV4-3|.|.
CASSQETGPHEQYF
TGCGCCAGCAGCCAGGAGACAGGCCCCCACGAGCAGTACTTC
>TRBJ1-2|TRBV30|.|.
CAWSVRGPGYTF
TGTGCCTGGAGTGTAAGAGGGCCTGGCTACACCTTC